The sequence of this T cell receptor (beta chain) was determined in a study of T cell changes during pregnancy in multiple sclerosis. TCRdb keeps only in-frame clones here, not all; method: immunoSEQ multiplex PCR. This table has more than 25,000 clones, over 85% appearing once. The clonotype originates from a female donor with multiple sclerosis, enrolled in a pregnancy study. Material: CD4+ T cells from peripheral blood mononuclear cells, obtained in the first trimester of pregnancy.

The CDR3 region is CASSLVGLAGGLSDTQYF. For the CDR3, the DNA is TGTGCCAGCAGTCTAGTCGGACTAGCGGGGGGTCTGTCAGATACGCAGTATTTT. V is TRBV2 and J is TRBJ2-3, with 14 positions matching TRBD2. Trimming at V came to 5 bases and at J to 4 bases, leaving 11 bases not matched to a gene. This CDR3 is 18 amino acids long. Per the germline V gene, CDR1 is SNHLY and CDR2 is FYNNEI.